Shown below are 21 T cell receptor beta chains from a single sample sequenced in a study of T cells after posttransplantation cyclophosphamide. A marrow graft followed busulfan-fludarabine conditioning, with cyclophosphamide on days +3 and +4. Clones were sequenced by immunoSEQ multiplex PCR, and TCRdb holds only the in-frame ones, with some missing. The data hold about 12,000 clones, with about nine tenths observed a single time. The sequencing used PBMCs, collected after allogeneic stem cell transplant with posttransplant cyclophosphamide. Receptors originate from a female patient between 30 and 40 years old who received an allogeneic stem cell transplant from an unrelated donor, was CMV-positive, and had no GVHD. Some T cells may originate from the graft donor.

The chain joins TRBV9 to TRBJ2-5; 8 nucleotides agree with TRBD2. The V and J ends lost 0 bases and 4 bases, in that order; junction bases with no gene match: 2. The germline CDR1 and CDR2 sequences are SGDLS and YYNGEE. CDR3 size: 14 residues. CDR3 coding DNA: TGTGCCAGCAGCGTAGGCCTAGCGGGAGAGACCCAGTACTTC. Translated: CASSVGLAGETQYF.

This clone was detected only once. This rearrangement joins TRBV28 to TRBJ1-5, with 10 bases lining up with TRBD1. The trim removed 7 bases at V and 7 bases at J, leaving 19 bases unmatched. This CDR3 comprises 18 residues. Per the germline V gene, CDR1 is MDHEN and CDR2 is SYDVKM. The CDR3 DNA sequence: TGTGCCAGCACACTCGACAGGGGGCCTAACAGGGGCTACCAGCCCCAGCATTTT. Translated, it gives CASTLDRGPNRGYQPQHF.

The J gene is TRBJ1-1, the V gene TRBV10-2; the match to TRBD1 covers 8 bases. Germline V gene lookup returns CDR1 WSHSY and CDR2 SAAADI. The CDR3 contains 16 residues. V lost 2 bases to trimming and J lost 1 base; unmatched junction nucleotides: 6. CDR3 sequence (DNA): TGCGCCAGCAGTGAGCCAGGGGGCATAGCGAACACTGAAGCTTTCTTT. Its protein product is CASSEPGGIANTEAFF.

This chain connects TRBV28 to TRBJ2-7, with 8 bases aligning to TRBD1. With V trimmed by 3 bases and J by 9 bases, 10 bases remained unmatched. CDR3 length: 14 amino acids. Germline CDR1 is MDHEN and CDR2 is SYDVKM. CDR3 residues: CASSFYTGGKGQYF. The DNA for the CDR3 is TGTGCCAGCAGTTTTTACACAGGGGGGAAGGGGCAGTACTTC. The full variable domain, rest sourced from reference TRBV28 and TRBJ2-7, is DVKVTQSSRYLVKRTGEKVFLECVQDMDHENMFWYRQDPGLGLRLIYFSYDVKMKEKGDIPEGYSVSREKKERFSLILESASTNQTSMYLCASSFYTGGKGQYFGPGTRLTVT.

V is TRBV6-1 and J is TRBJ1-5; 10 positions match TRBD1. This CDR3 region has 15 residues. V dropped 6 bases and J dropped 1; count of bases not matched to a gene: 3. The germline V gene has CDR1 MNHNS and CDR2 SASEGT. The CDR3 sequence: CASRTGGPSNQPQHF. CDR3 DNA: TGTGCCAGCAGGACAGGGGGCCCCAGCAATCAGCCCCAGCATTTT.

CDR3 sequence: CASSLVAGQGKGNTIYF. CDR3 nucleotides: TGTGCCAGCAGCTTAGTTGCGGGACAGGGGAAAGGAAACACCATATATTTT. The chain links TRBV7-6 to TRBJ1-3; 10 positions match TRBD1. The CDR3 totals 17 residues. CDR1 is SGHVS and CDR2 is FNYEAQ in the germline V gene. With 1 base clipped from V and 4 bases from J, the junction kept 7 bases outside the gene matches.

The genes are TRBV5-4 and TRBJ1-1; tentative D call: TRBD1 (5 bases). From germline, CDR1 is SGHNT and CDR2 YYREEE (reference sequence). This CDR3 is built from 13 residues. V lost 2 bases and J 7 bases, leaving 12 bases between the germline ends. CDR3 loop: CASSFWGGIEAFF. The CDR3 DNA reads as TGTGCCAGCAGCTTTTGGGGGGGAATTGAAGCTTTCTTT.

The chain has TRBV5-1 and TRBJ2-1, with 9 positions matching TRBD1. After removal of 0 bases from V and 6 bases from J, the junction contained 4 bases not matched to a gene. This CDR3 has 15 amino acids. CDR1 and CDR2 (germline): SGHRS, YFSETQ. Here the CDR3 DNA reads TGCGCCAGCAGCTTGGCTGGGACAGGGTTCAATGAGCAGTTCTTC. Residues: CASSLAGTGFNEQFF. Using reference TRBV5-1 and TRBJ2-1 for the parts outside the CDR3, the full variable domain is KAGVTQTPRYLIKTRGQQVTLSCSPISGHRSVSWYQQTPGQGLQFLFEYFSETQRNKGNFPGRFSGRQFSNSRSEMNVSTLELGDSALYLCASSLAGTGFNEQFFGPGTRLTVL.

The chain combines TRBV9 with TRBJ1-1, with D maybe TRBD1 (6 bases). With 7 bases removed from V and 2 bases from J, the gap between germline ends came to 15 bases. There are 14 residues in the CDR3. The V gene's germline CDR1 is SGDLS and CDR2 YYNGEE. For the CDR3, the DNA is TGTGCCAGCTCACCGGGACACGATAACACTGAAGCTTTCTTT. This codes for CASSPGHDNTEAFF. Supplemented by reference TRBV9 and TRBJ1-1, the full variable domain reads DSGVTQTPKHLITATGQRVTLRCSPRSGDLSVYWYQQSLDQGLQFLIQYYNGEERAKGNILERFSAQQFPDLHSELNLSSLELGDSALYFCASSPGHDNTEAFFGQGTRLTVV.

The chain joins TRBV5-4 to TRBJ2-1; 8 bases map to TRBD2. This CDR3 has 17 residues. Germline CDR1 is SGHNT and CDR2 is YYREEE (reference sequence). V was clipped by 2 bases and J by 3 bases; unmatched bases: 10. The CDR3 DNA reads TGTGCCAGCAGCTTCCCGGGAGGGGTCCCTGGCTACAATGAGCAGTTCTTC. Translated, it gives CASSFPGGVPGYNEQFF.

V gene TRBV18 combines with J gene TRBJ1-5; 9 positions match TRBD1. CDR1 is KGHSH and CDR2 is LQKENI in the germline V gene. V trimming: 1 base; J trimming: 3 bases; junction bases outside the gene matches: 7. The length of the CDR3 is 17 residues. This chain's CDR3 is CASSPLSTGGSNQPQHF. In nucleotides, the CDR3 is TGTGCCAGCTCACCACTTTCCACAGGGGGCTCCAATCAGCCCCAGCATTTT.

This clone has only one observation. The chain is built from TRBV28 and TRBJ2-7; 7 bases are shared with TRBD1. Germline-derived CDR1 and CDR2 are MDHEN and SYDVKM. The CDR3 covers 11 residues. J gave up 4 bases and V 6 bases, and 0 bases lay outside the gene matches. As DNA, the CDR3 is TGTGCCAGCAGGACAGGGTACGAGCAGTACTTC. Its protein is CASRTGYEQYF.

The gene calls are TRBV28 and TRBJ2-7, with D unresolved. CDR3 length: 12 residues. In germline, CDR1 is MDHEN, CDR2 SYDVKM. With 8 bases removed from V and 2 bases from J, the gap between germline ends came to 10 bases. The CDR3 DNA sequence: TGTGCCAGCCATGCGCCCCCCTACGAGCAGTACTTC. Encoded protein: CASHAPPYEQYF.

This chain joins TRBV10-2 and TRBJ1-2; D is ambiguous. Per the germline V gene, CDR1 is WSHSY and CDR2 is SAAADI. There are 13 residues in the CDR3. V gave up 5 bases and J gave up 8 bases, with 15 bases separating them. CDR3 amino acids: CASSIRDSLGYTF. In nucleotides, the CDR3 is TGCGCCAGCAGTATCCGAGACTCCCTGGGCTACACCTTC.

CDR3: CASREGLYGYTF. The CDR3 DNA follows: TGCGCCAGCAGGGAGGGCCTCTATGGCTACACCTTC. The genes are TRBV10-2 and TRBJ1-2; D ambiguous. The CDR3 sequence is 12 residues long. Germline CDR1 reads WSHSY; CDR2 reads SAAADI. V lost 6 bases to trimming and J lost 4 bases, with 9 bases between them.

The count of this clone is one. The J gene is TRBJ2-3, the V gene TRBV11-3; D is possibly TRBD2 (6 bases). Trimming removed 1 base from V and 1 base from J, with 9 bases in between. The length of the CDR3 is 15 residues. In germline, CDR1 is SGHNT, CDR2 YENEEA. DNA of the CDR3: TGTGCCAGCAGCTTAGGGGCGGGACGCACAGATACGCAGTATTTT. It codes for CASSLGAGRTDTQYF.

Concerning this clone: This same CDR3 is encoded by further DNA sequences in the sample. CDR3 region: CAWSTGTGSNEQYF. The CDR3 DNA is TGTGCCTGGAGCACCGGGACAGGGAGTAACGAGCAGTACTTC. The V gene is TRBV30, the J gene TRBJ2-7, with 9 bases fitting TRBD1. V lost 3 bases and J lost 5; bases outside the gene matches: 8. The CDR3 spans 14 residues. Per the germline V gene, CDR1 is GTSNPN and CDR2 is SVGIG (reference sequence).

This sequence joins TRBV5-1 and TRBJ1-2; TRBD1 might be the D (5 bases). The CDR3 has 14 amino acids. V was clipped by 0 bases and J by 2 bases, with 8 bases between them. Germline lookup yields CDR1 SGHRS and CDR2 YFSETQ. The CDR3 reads CASSLGQSNYGYTF. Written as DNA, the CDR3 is TGCGCCAGCAGCTTGGGACAGTCGAACTATGGCTACACCTTC. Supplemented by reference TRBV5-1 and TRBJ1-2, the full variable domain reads KAGVTQTPRYLIKTRGQQVTLSCSPISGHRSVSWYQQTPGQGLQFLFEYFSETQRNKGNFPGRFSGRQFSNSRSEMNVSTLELGDSALYLCASSLGQSNYGYTFGSGTRLTVV.

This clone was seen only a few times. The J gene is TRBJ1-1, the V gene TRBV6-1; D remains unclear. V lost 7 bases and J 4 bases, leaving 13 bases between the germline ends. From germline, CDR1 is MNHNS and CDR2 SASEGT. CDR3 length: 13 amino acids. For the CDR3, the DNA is TGTGCCAGCAAACGTGGAGGGTTCACTGAAGCTTTCTTT. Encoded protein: CASKRGGFTEAFF.

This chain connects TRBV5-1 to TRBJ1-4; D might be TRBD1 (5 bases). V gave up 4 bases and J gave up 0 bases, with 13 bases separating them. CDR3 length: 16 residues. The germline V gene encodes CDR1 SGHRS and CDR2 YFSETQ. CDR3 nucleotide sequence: TGCGCCAGCAGCCGGGGGGGACGGACAACTAATGAAAAACTGTTTTTT. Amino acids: CASSRGGRTTNEKLFF. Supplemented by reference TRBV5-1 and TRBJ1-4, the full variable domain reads KAGVTQTPRYLIKTRGQQVTLSCSPISGHRSVSWYQQTPGQGLQFLFEYFSETQRNKGNFPGRFSGRQFSNSRSEMNVSTLELGDSALYLCASSRGGRTTNEKLFFGSGTQLSVL.

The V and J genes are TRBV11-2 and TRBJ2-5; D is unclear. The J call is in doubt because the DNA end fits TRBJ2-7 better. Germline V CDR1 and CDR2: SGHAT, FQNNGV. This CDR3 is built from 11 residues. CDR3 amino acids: CASSPGYEQYF. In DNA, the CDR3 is TGTGCCAGCAGCCCAGGTTACGAGCAGTACTTC.